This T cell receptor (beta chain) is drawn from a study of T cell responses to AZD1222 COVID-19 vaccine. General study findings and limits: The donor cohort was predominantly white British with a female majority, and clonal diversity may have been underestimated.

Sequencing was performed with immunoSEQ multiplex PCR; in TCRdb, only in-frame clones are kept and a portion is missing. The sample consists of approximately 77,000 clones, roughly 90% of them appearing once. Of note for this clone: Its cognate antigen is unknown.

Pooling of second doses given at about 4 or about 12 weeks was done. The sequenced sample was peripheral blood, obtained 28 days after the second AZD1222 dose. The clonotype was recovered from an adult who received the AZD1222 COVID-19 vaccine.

CDR3 bases: TGCGCCAGCAGCCAAGAAAGGACTAGCGGGAGGCTCTACAATGAGCAGTTCTTC. Residues: CASSQERTSGRLYNEQFF. This sequence joins TRBV4-3 and TRBJ2-1; 14 nucleotides line up with TRBD2. CDR3 size: 18 residues. In germline, CDR1 is LGHNA, CDR2 YSLEER. J was trimmed by 3 bases and V by 0 bases; bases with no gene match: 4.